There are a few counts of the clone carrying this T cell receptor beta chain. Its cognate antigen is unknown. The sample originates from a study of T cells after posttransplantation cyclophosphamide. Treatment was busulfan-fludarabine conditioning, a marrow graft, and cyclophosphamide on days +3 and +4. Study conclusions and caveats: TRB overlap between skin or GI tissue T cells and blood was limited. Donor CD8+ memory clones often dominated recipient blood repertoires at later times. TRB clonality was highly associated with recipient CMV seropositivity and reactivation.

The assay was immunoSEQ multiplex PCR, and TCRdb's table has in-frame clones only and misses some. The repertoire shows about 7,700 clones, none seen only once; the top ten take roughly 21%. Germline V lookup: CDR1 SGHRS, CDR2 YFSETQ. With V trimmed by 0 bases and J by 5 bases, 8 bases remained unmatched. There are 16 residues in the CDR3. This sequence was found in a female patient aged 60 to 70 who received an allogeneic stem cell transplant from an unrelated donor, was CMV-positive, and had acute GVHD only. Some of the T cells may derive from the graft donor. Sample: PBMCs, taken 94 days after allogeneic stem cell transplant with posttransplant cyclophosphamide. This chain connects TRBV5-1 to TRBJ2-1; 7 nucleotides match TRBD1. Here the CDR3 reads CASSLALGTANNEQFF. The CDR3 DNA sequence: TGCGCCAGCAGCTTGGCCTTAGGGACAGCTAACAATGAGCAGTTCTTC.